The clone carrying this T cell receptor beta chain came up once. The data originate from a study of OX40 agonist ivuxolimab in advanced cancers. Study context: Dosing consisted of intravenous ivuxolimab at 0.01 to 10 mg/kg every 2 weeks.

Clones were sequenced by immunoSEQ multiplex PCR, and TCRdb holds only the in-frame ones, with some missing. The sample has 65,000 to 75,000 clones; approximately 90% are singletons. Germline V CDR1 and CDR2: ENHRY, SYGVKD. The trim removed 3 bases at V and 0 bases at J, leaving 12 bases unmatched. The CDR3 has 19 residues. This receptor was obtained from an adult with an advanced solid tumor such as melanoma, head and neck, liver or kidney cancer. The chain joins TRBV10-3 to TRBJ2-3; 10 bases agree with TRBD2. Sequencing was performed on CD4+ or CD8+ T cells sorted from blood, taken in a trial of the OX40 agonist ivuxolimab. The chain's CDR3 is CAISEKAGGPWTSTDTQYF. CDR3 nucleotides: TGTGCCATCAGTGAAAAAGCGGGAGGGCCATGGACTAGCACAGATACGCAGTATTTT.